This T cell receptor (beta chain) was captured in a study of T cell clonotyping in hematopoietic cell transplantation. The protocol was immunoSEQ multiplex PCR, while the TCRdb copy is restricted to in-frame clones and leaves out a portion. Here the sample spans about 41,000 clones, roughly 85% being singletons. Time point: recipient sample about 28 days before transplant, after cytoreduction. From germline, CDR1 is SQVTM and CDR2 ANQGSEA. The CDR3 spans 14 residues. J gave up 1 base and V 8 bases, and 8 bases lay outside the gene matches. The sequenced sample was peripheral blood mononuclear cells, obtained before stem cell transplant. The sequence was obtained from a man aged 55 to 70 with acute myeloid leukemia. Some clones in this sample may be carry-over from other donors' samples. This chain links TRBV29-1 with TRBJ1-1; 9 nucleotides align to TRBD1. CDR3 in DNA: TGCAGCACCACAGGGGGCGCGGGGAACACTGAAGCTTTCTTT. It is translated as CSTTGGAGNTEAFF.